Included here is one T cell receptor (beta chain) sequence, with context. The CDR3 has 19 amino acids. Trimming removed 0 bases from V and 3 bases from J; junction bases left unmatched: 11. Germline V gene lookup returns CDR1 SGHAT and CDR2 FQNNGV. PCR was performed using 60 Vbeta and 13 Jbeta primers. Assay: immunoSEQ multiplex PCR; the TCRdb copy retains only in-frame clones and omits some. The sample holds about 190,000 clones, roughly 80% seen once. This sample was included in a study of cytomegalovirus exposure and HLA in healthy donors. The sequenced material came from PBMCs. The J gene is TRBJ2-3, the V gene TRBV11-2; 11 bases are a match to TRBD2. The sequence came from a woman between 18 and 29 years old in good health and CMV-seronegative. CDR3 DNA: TGTGCCAGCAGCTTAGACGGGCTCCGACTAGCGGGACAGACAGATACGCAGTATTTT. As protein: CASSLDGLRLAGQTDTQYF.